This T cell receptor (beta chain) was found in a study of blood T cell repertoires in COVID-19. Study in general: Specimens from acute and convalescent COVID-19 originated in the United States, Italy and Spain.

Per the authors' pipeline: By means of reference gene primer amplification, nucleated cell counts were estimated. Using immunoSEQ multiplex PCR, the repertoire was profiled, and TCRdb retains in-frame clones only, with some absent. Clone size and V and J calls were adopted from that table, with D and trimming inferred from the DNA. The table shows 330,000 or so clones, with approximately 89% occurring only once. Residents of 24 US areas, aged about 18 to 95 years, made up the participants. Cohort 3 recovered donors had two negative PCRs, clearance, or symptom resolution. Germline V gene data show CDR1 as SQVTM and CDR2 as ANQGSEA. This CDR3 is 16 amino acids long. V was cut by 3 bases and J by 0 bases, with 14 bases left in between.

This rearrangement joins TRBV29-1 to TRBJ2-2; TRBD1 might be the D (6 bases). The clonotype comes from a man aged 30 to 39 who had recovered from COVID-19. Sample: PBMCs or T cells enriched from blood (not recorded which). CDR3 bases: TGCAGCGTTGAGATCCCAAGGGGGTCGAACACCGGGGAGCTGTTTTTT. It encodes CSVEIPRGSNTGELFF.